The clone carrying this T cell receptor (beta chain) was counted between two and nine times. One entry per CDR3 protein, called by TCRdb with MiXCR from the RACE reads. This table has about 80,000 distinct CDR3 sequences, 13% to 15% appearing once. Time point indicated: pre-sensitization, week 0. Treatment of the sample: therapeutic diphenylcyclopropenone sensitization with weekly scalp DPC. Between the trimmed V and J ends, which lost 3 bases and 5 bases, there was a span of 10 bases. Germline V gene lookup returns CDR1 MGHDK and CDR2 SYGVNS. The CDR3 covers 13 residues. These data belong to a study of human T cells and chemical hapten exposure.

The sample consisted of whole blood, taken in connection with sensitization to the hapten diphenylcyclopropenone (DPC). The TCR originated in a woman aged 45-65 years with alopecia areata. Some clones in this sample may be carry-over from other donors' samples. The chain has TRBV25-1 and TRBJ1-1; D possibly corresponds to TRBD1 (5 bases). CDR3 sequence: CASSEAGITEAFF. CDR3 in DNA: TGTGCCAGCAGTGAGGCAGGGATAACTGAAGCTTTCTTT.